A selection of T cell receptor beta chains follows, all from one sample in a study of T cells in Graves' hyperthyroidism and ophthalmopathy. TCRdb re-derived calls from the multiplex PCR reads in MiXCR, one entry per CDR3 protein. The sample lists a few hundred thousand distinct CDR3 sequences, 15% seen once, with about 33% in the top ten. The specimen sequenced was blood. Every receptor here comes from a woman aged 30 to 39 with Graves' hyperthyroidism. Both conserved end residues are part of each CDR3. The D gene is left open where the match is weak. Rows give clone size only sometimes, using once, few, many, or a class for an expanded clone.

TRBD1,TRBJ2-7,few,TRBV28,TGTGCCAGCAGGTCCGCCGGGGACAGTACCTACGAGCAGTACTTC,CASRSAGDSTYEQYF
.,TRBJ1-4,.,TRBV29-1,TGCAGCGTGGGTGGGGGGACCGGGGAAAAACTGTTTTTT,CSVGGGTGEKLFF
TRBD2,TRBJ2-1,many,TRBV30,TGTGCCTGGAGAAAAGGGACTAGTCTCGATAATGAGCAGTTCTTC,CAWRKGTSLDNEQFF
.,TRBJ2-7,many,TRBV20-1,TGCAGTGCTAGTCGCAGGGAGTCGAGCTACGAGCAGTACTTC,CSASRRESSYEQYF
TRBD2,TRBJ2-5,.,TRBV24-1,TGTGCCACCAGTGAGACTAGCGGGCCCCAAGAGACCCAGTACTTC,CATSETSGPQETQYF
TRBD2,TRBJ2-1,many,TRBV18,TGTGCCAGCTCAACCGGGACTAGCGGGCTGTACAATGAGCAGTTCTTC,CASSTGTSGLYNEQFF
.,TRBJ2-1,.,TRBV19,TGTGCCAGTACCCAGTCGCAGGTTTTTGGTCCCAATGAGCAGTTCTTC,CASTQSQVFGPNEQFF
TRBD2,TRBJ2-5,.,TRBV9,TGTGCCAGCAGCGACGGGACTAGCGGGAAGATGTCAGAGACCCAGTACTTC,CASSDGTSGKMSETQYF
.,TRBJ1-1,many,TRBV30,TGTGCCTGGTTGTTTGGGAACACTGAAGCTTTCTTT,CAWLFGNTEAFF
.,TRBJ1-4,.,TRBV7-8,TGTGCCAGCAGCTTAGTGATGGGGGGATTGGATGAAAAACTGTTTTTT,CASSLVMGGLDEKLFF
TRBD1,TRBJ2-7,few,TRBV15,TGTGCCACCAGCAGAGACCTAAGACAGGGGCCTGCCTACGAGCAGTACTTC,CATSRDLRQGPAYEQYF
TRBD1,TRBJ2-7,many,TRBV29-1,TGCAGCGTTGGGGACAGGACCCGCTACGAGCAGTACTTC,CSVGDRTRYEQYF
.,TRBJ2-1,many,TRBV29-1,TGCAGCGTTGAACATGCGACCCTCTATGAGCAGTTCTTC,CSVEHATLYEQFF
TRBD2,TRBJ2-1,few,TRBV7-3,TGTGCCAGCAGCGTCGGACTAGCGGACTACAATGAGCAGTTCTTC,CASSVGLADYNEQFF
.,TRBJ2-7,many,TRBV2,TGTGCCAGCAGTGAAAGGCGGCCCGACTTATCCTACGAGCAGTACTTC,CASSERRPDLSYEQYF
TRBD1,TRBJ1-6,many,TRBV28,TGTGCCAGCACCCACTGGGCAGGGGGTTACAATTCACCCCTCCACTTT,CASTHWAGGYNSPLHF
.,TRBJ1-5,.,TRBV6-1,TGTGCCAGCAGTGAAAGGGGCCAGAGAAATCAGCCCCAGCATTTT,CASSERGQRNQPQHF
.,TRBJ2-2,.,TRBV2,TGTGCCAGCAGTGAAATATTGGGGTTCGTGGAGCTGTTTTTT,CASSEILGFVELFF
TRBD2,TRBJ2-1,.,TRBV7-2,TGTGCCAGCAGCGAGCGGACTAGCGGTTGGAATGAGCAGCTCTTC,CASSERTSGWNEQLF
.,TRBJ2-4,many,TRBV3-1,TGTGCCAGCAGCCGCACGGTCAGGGGAAACATTCAATACTTC,CASSRTVRGNIQYF
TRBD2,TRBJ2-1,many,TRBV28,TGTGCCAGCAGTCCCTTAGCGGGAACCTCCTACAATGAGCAGTTCTTC,CASSPLAGTSYNEQFF
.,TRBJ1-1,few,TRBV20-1,TGCAGTGCTAGAGATCCGGGGGGAAGGTCTGAAGCTTTCTTT,CSARDPGGRSEAFF
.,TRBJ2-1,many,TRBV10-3,TGTGCCAGCGTAGCCAACTCCTACAATGAGCAGTTCTTC,CASVANSYNEQFF
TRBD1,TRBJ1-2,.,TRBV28,TGTGCCGTTGAAAGTACCGGGACAGGGGTATATGGCTACACCTTC,CAVESTGTGVYGYTF